Listed below are T cell receptor beta chains from one sample, sequenced in a study of blood T cell repertoires in COVID-19. Sequenced by immunoSEQ multiplex PCR; TCRdb stores in-frame clones only, minus some. This table holds under 70,000 clones, 90% found once. Source material: peripheral blood. These receptor sequences come from an elderly man with acute or convalescent COVID-19. Each CDR3 is given with its conserved first and last residue. D genes are given only for firm matches. Where a row states a size, it is once, few, many or the class of an expanded clone; other rows omit it.

j_call v_call clone_size d_call cdr3_aa cdr3_nt
TRBJ1-4 TRBV6-5 . . CASSWRQLNEKLFF TGTGCCAGCAGTTGGAGACAGCTCAATGAAAAACTGTTTTTT
TRBJ1-1 TRBV25-1 . . CASSETGREAFF TGTGCCAGCAGTGAAACAGGGCGTGAAGCTTTCTTT
TRBJ2-1 TRBV3-1/TRBV3-2 . TRBD2 CASSHGTSGGDNEQFF TGTGCCAGCAGCCATGGGACTAGCGGGGGAGACAATGAGCAGTTCTTC
TRBJ2-5 TRBV7-2 . . CASSPFSLAVQETQYF TGTGCCAGCAGCCCGTTTAGCCTGGCTGTACAAGAGACCCAGTACTTC
TRBJ1-1 TRBV19 . TRBD1 CASTPPGQEAFF TGTGCCAGTACCCCGCCGGGACAGGAGGCTTTCTTT
TRBJ2-1 TRBV9 . . CASSVGLSDYNEQFF TGTGCCAGCAGCGTAGGACTATCCGACTACAATGAGCAGTTCTTC
TRBJ2-5 TRBV7-2 . . CASSSRGWETQYF TGTGCCAGCAGCTCTCGGGGTTGGGAGACCCAGTACTTC
TRBJ2-2 TRBV6-5 . TRBD1 CASRPDRANGELFF TGTGCCAGCAGACCCGACAGGGCGAACGGGGAGCTGTTTTTT
TRBJ2-1 TRBV7-6 . TRBD1 CASSLAVSYGQGAFYNEQFF TGTGCCAGCAGCTTAGCGGTCAGTTATGGACAGGGGGCTTTCTACAATGAGCAGTTCTTC
TRBJ2-3 TRBV7-9 . TRBD2 CASSFTSGGNTDTQYF TGTGCCAGCAGCTTTACTAGCGGGGGAAACACAGATACGCAGTATTTT
TRBJ2-3 TRBV4-2 . TRBD2 CASSYSGGLSTDTQYF TGTGCCAGCAGCTATAGCGGGGGCCTTAGCACAGATACGCAGTATTTT
TRBJ1-2 TRBV5-4 . TRBD1 CASRRSGGVLYGYTF TGTGCCAGCAGGAGATCAGGGGGCGTTTTATATGGCTACACCTTC
TRBJ2-1 TRBV2 . TRBD2 CASSEGLWSGGAYNEQFF TGTGCCAGCAGTGAAGGGCTATGGAGCGGGGGGGCCTATAATGAGCAGTTCTTC
TRBJ2-1 TRBV27 . TRBD2 CASSLSYRLATSYNEQFF TGTGCCAGCAGTTTATCGTATCGACTAGCGACTTCTTACAATGAGCAGTTCTTC
TRBJ1-1 TRBV4-1 . . CASSHPQGTEAFF TGCGCCAGCAGCCATCCTCAGGGGACTGAAGCTTTCTTT
TRBJ2-5 TRBV3-1/TRBV3-2 . TRBD1 CASSLRRGQGVETQYF TGTGCCAGCAGCCTGAGGAGGGGACAGGGGGTCGAGACCCAGTACTTC
TRBJ1-5 TRBV6-4 . . CASSESGGQPQHF TGTGCCAGCAGTGAATCGGGAGGTCAGCCCCAGCATTTT
TRBJ2-1 TRBV9 . . CASSVTGERQFF TGTGCCAGCAGCGTAACAGGTGAACGGCAGTTCTTC
TRBJ1-1 TRBV15 . TRBD1 CATSRDPGGYTEAFF TGTGCCACCAGCAGAGACCCAGGGGGCTACACTGAAGCTTTCTTT
TRBJ1-5 TRBV24-1 . . CATSAQGDQPQHF TGTGCCACCTCGGCGCAGGGCGATCAGCCCCAGCATTTT
TRBJ1-4 TRBV18 . . CASSQQPTNEKLFF TGTGCCAGCTCACAACAACCAACTAATGAAAAACTGTTTTTT
TRBJ2-6 TRBV30 . TRBD1 CAWSLGQEISGANVLTF TGTGCCTGGAGTCTAGGACAGGAGATCTCTGGGGCCAACGTCCTGACTTTC
TRBJ2-1 TRBV19 . TRBD2 CASRWGGPTGNEQFF TGTGCCAGTAGATGGGGAGGGCCTACGGGAAATGAGCAGTTCTTC
TRBJ2-1 TRBV6-5 . TRBD2 CASSYWGGSSYNEQFF TGTGCCAGCAGTTATTGGGGGGGAAGCTCCTACAATGAGCAGTTCTTC
TRBJ1-1 TRBV29-1 . . CSVVIQGLNTEAFF TGCAGCGTTGTGATCCAGGGTCTGAACACTGAAGCTTTCTTT
TRBJ2-5 TRBV28 . TRBD1 CASSLGGTGQQETQYF TGTGCCAGCAGTTTGGGTGGGACAGGGCAACAAGAGACCCAGTACTTC
TRBJ2-7 TRBV18 . TRBD2 CASSQRTSSYEQYF TGTGCCAGCTCACAAAGGACTAGCTCCTACGAGCAGTACTTC
TRBJ1-6 TRBV15 . TRBD1 CATSRAGTGADSPLHF TGTGCCACCAGCAGAGCCGGGACAGGGGCGGATTCACCCCTCCACTTT
TRBJ2-7 TRBV10-1 . . CASGEGDRGAYEQYF TGCGCCAGCGGGGAGGGGGACCGGGGGGCCTACGAGCAGTACTTC
TRBJ1-2 TRBV5-1 . TRBD1 CASSGRQGTGLGYTF TGCGCCAGCAGCGGAAGACAGGGAACGGGTTTGGGCTACACCTTC
TRBJ1-4 TRBV29-1 . TRBD1 CSAYSQGSEKLFF TGCAGCGCCTATTCACAGGGGAGTGAAAAACTGTTTTTT
TRBJ1-3 TRBV4-1 once . CASSQARGGPGNTIYF TGCGCCAGCAGCCAAGCAAGGGGGGGACCTGGAAACACCATATATTTT
TRBJ2-2 TRBV5-1 once . CASSSTANTGELFF TGCGCCAGCAGCTCGACAGCGAACACCGGGGAGCTGTTTTTT
TRBJ2-3 TRBV19 . TRBD1 CASSPWTGASTDTQYF TGTGCCAGTAGCCCATGGACAGGGGCAAGCACAGATACGCAGTATTTT
TRBJ2-2 TRBV29-1 . . CSVGDTNTGELFF TGCAGCGTGGGGGACACGAACACCGGGGAGCTGTTTTTT
TRBJ1-5 TRBV30 . TRBD1 CACDRDNQPQHF TGTGCCTGTGACAGGGATAATCAGCCCCAGCATTTT
TRBJ2-5 TRBV28 . . CASRGQETQYF TGTGCCAGCCGGGGACAAGAGACCCAGTACTTC
TRBJ1-5 TRBV30 . . CAWSGTGNLHF TGTGCCTGGAGTGGAACCGGGAACCTACATTTT
TRBJ2-2 TRBV6-5 . . CASIPRQTNTGELFF TGTGCCAGCATTCCGAGACAGACGAACACCGGGGAGCTGTTTTTT
TRBJ1-6 TRBV2 . . CASSSGSWNSPLHF TGTGCCAGCAGTAGCGGAAGCTGGAATTCACCCCTCCACTTT
TRBJ2-3 TRBV12-3/TRBV12-4 . . CASSYRGTDTQYF TGTGCCAGCAGTTATCGTGGCACAGATACGCAGTATTTT
TRBJ2-7 TRBV5-4 . . CASSFPGKPLYEQYF TGTGCCAGCAGCTTTCCAGGGAAACCCCTCTACGAGCAGTACTTC
TRBJ1-2 TRBV6-1 . . CASSEREGAGYTF TGTGCCAGCAGTGAAAGGGAGGGAGCGGGCTACACCTTC
TRBJ1-5 TRBV19 . . CASSIAGRQPQHF TGTGCCAGTAGTATCGCAGGGAGGCAGCCCCAGCATTTT
TRBJ1-6 TRBV27 . TRBD1 CASSLKAGGRGWNNSPLHF TGTGCCAGCAGTTTAAAGGCAGGGGGTCGCGGGTGGAATAATTCACCCCTCCACTTT
TRBJ2-7 TRBV18 . . CASSTRGEQYF TGTGCCAGCTCAACAAGGGGGGAGCAGTACTTC
TRBJ2-3 TRBV7-2 . . CASRLQIHTQYF TGTGCCAGCAGACTCCAAATCCATACGCAGTATTTT
TRBJ2-6 TRBV19 . TRBD1 CASSRRTGARSGANVLTF TGTGCCAGTAGTCGACGGACAGGGGCGCGCTCTGGGGCCAACGTCCTGACTTTC
TRBJ1-4 TRBV5-4 . TRBD1 CASSKKQGQNNEKLFF TGTGCCAGCAGCAAGAAGCAGGGACAGAATAATGAAAAACTGTTTTTT
TRBJ1-6 TRBV18 . TRBD1 CASSPSRPGQGNSPLHF TGTGCCAGCTCACCATCAAGGCCAGGACAGGGTAATTCACCCCTCCACTTT
TRBJ1-1 TRBV25-1 . TRBD1 CASSKWTGEAFF TGTGCCAGCAGTAAGTGGACAGGCGAAGCTTTCTTT
TRBJ2-1 TRBV7-8 . TRBD2 CASSSSPSGGPNNEQFF TGTGCCAGCAGCTCTAGCCCTAGCGGGGGGCCCAACAATGAGCAGTTCTTC
TRBJ2-7 TRBV7-2 . . CASSLATAVGLSYEQYF TGTGCCAGCAGCTTAGCAACGGCCGTGGGCCTCTCCTACGAGCAGTACTTC
TRBJ2-4 TRBV10-3 . . CAISESSAALAKNIQYF TGTGCCATCAGTGAGTCGAGCGCCGCTCTAGCCAAAAACATTCAGTACTTC
TRBJ2-3 TRBV19 once TRBD2 CASSIVGPGLEGPDTQYF TGTGCCAGTAGTATAGTGGGACCGGGACTAGAGGGGCCAGATACGCAGTATTTT